These 10 T cell receptor beta chains came from one sample sequenced in a study of blood T cell repertoires in COVID-19. TCRdb keeps only in-frame clones here, not all; method: immunoSEQ multiplex PCR. This table has around 94,000 clones, about 90% appearing once. The sequencing input was peripheral blood. The receptors derive from a man between 45 and 60 years old with active COVID-19.

The chain links TRBV6-6 to TRBJ1-5; D call uncertain. This CDR3 is built from 15 residues. The V gene lost 8 bases and the J gene lost 4 bases, with 18 bases spanning the gap. Per the germline V gene, CDR1 is MNHNY and CDR2 is SVGAGI (reference sequence). The chain's CDR3 is CASGQTYDGNQPQHF. Here the CDR3 DNA reads TGTGCCAGCGGCCAGACCTACGACGGGAATCAGCCCCAGCATTTT.

This chain uses TRBV2 with TRBJ1-1, with a tentative D call TRBD1 (6 bases). The V end lost 9 bases, the J end lost 1 base, and 12 bases lay between the germline ends. CDR3 length: 13 residues. In germline, CDR1 is SNHLY, CDR2 FYNNEI. The CDR3 here is CASFRGRNTEAFF. CDR3 DNA sequence: TGTGCCAGTTTCAGGGGTAGGAACACTGAAGCTTTCTTT.

This clone has only one observation. This sequence joins TRBV2 and TRBJ2-7; 8 bases map to TRBD1. J was trimmed by 0 bases and V by 5 bases; bases with no gene match: 3. Looked up from germline, CDR1 is SNHLY and CDR2 is FYNNEI. The CDR3 length is 14 residues. The CDR3 nucleotides read TGTGCCAGCAGTTCCGGGACAGGCTCCTACGAGCAGTACTTC. It codes for CASSSGTGSYEQYF.

This clone was recorded once. The chain employs TRBV7-9 and TRBJ2-2; no definite D call. The germline V and J ends were trimmed by 1 base and 3 bases, with 6 bases remaining between them. Germline CDR1 reads SEHNR; CDR2 reads FQNEAQ (reference sequence). The CDR3 totals 14 residues. CDR3 DNA: TGTGCCAGCAGCTTAGTTCGGGACACCGGGGAGCTGTTTTTT. Its protein product is CASSLVRDTGELFF.

The rearrangement joins TRBV7-9 to TRBJ1-2, with D unresolved. Germline lookup yields CDR1 SEHNR and CDR2 FQNEAQ (reference sequence). This CDR3 has 13 amino acids. The V end lost 6 bases, the J end lost 4 bases, and 12 bases lay between the germline ends. The CDR3 sequence is CASRHKTGYGYTF. The CDR3 bases are TGTGCCAGCAGACATAAGACGGGCTATGGCTACACCTTC.

The table lists this clone with a count of one. V is TRBV5-1 and J is TRBJ1-3; D uncertain. CDR3 length: 14 residues. Germline CDR1 is SGHRS and CDR2 is YFSETQ. V was shortened by 2 bases and J by 5 bases, with 11 bases between the two germline ends. The CDR3 spells CASSFEGSRNTIYF. In nucleotides, the CDR3 is TGCGCCAGCAGCTTTGAGGGTTCTAGAAACACCATATATTTT.

V and J are TRBV6-5 and TRBJ2-3; TRBD2 matches at 11 bases. Germline trimming cut 8 bases from V and 1 base from J; bases unmatched to any gene: 2. Looked up from germline, CDR1 is MNHEY and CDR2 is SVGAGI. This CDR3 region has 14 residues. CDR3 sequence: CASLAGGRTDTQYF. The CDR3 coding sequence is TGTGCCAGCCTAGCGGGGGGCCGCACAGATACGCAGTATTTT.

This chain connects TRBV5-1 to TRBJ1-6; possibly TRBD1 for D (6 bases). Trimming left V 5 bases short and J 6 bases short, with 12 bases between. The CDR3 is 14 amino acids. CDR1 and CDR2 (germline): SGHRS, YFSETQ. The CDR3 DNA reads as TGCGCCAGCAGTACGGGACAACCTAATTCACCCCTCCACTTT. It encodes CASSTGQPNSPLHF.

The J gene is TRBJ1-4, the V gene TRBV30, with D tentatively TRBD1 (5 bases). Trimming cost V 1 base and J 8 bases, with 11 bases left between them. Germline V gene lookup returns CDR1 GTSNPN and CDR2 SVGIG (reference sequence). The CDR3 contains 13 residues. The CDR3 DNA follows: TGTGCCTGGAGTGCGGGGACTTGGGAAAAACTGTTTTTT. It codes for CAWSAGTWEKLFF.

Of note for this clone: One end of the junction varies from germline; a read error may be responsible. The chain has TRBV5-1 and TRBJ2-3, with 12 nucleotides matching TRBD1. Germline V lookup: CDR1 SGHRS, CDR2 YFSETQ. CDR3 size: 18 residues. The CDR3 region is CASSLVFSGTGGTDTQYF. In DNA, the CDR3 is TGCGCCAGCAGCTTGGTTTTCTCCGGGACAGGGGGCACGGATACGCAGTATTTT. The complete variable domain, with remaining parts taken from reference TRBV5-1 and TRBJ2-3, reads KAGVTQTPRYLIKTRGQQVTLSCSPISGHRSVSWYQQTPGQGLQFLFEYFSETQRNKGNFPGRFSGRQFSNSRSEMNVSTLELGDSALYLCASSLVFSGTGGTDTQYFGPGTRLTVL.